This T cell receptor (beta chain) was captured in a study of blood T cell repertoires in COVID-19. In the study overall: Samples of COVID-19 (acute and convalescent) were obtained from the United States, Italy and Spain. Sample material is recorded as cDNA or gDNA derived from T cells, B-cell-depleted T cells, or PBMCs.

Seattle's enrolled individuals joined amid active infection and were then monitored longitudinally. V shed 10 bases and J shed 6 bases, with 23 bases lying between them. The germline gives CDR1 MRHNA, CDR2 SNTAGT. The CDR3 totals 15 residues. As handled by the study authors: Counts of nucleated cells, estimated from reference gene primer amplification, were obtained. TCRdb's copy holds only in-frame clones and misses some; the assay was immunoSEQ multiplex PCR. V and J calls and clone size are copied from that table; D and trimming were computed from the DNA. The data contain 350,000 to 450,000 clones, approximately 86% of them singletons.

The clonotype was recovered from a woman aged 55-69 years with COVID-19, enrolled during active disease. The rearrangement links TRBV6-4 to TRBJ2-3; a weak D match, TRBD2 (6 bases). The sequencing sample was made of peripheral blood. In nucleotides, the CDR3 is TGTGCCACCCCTGGAGGGCGTAGAGAGGGGGATACGCAGTATTTT. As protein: CATPGGRREGDTQYF.